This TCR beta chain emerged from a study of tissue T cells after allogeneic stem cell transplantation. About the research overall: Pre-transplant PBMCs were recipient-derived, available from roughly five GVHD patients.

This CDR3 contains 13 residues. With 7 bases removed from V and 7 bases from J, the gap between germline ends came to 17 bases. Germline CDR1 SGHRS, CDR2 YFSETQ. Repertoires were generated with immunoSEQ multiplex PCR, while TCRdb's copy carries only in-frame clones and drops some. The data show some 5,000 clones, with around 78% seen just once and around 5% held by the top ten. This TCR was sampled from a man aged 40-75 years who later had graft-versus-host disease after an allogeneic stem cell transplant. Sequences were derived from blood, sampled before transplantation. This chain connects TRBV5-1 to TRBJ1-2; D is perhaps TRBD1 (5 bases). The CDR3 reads CASRLPGTPGYTF. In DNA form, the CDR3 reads TGCGCCAGCCGTCTACCAGGGACTCCTGGCTACACCTTC.